This TCR beta chain was obtained from a study of blood T cells in healthy people across ages. This clonotype has at least ten counts. Its antigen is currently unknown. General study results and limits: Higher diversity and more naive CD4+ cells were features of long-lived donors, compared to aged donors.

With a J-beta primer mix and a sample-barcoded 5' primer, a second PCR ran about 7 to 12 cycles. TCRdb ran MiXCR on the 5' RACE reads and lists one entry per CDR3 protein. The profile covers approximately 670,000 distinct CDR3 sequences, with roughly 41% appearing a single time and around 30% taken by the ten largest. Every donor contributed approximately 10 milliliters of peripheral blood by blood draw. Total RNA, at least 6 micrograms per sample, came from PBMCs. The sequence was collected from a man older than 75 in good health. The sequenced sample was blood.

The DNA for the CDR3 is TGTGCCAGCAGTTCTAGCGGGAGGGCCCTCACAGATACGCAGTATTTT. This gives the protein CASSSSGRALTDTQYF. The rearrangement uses TRBV28 and TRBJ2-3; 12 positions match TRBD2. The V gene's germline CDR1 is MDHEN and CDR2 SYDVKM. V shed 4 bases, J shed 2 bases, and the junction held 4 bases outside the gene matches. The CDR3 sequence is 16 residues long.